The 23 T cell receptor beta chains below come from one sample, sequenced in a study of blood T cell repertoires in COVID-19. Some clones are missing from TCRdb's copy, which holds only in-frame ones; the method was immunoSEQ multiplex PCR. The sample lists some 320,000 clones, roughly nine tenths occurring once. Sequenced: PBMCs or T cells enriched from blood (not recorded which). The receptors come from a woman under 40 who had been exposed to COVID-19.

The rearrangement joins TRBV12-3 or TRBV12-4 to TRBJ1-1; 7 positions match TRBD1. V shed 5 bases, J shed 7 bases, and the junction held 4 bases outside the gene matches. The CDR3 is 12 residues long. The CDR3 reads CASSDRANEAFF. The CDR3 region has the DNA TGTGCCAGCAGTGACAGGGCCAATGAAGCTTTCTTT.

The chain joins TRBV19 to TRBJ1-2; D gene uncertain. This CDR3 region has 14 residues. Germline V gene lookup returns CDR1 LNHDA and CDR2 SQIVND (reference sequence). Trimming removed 0 bases from V and 5 bases from J, with 10 bases in between. CDR3 in amino acids: CASSIDRVLYGYTF. The CDR3 DNA sequence: TGTGCCAGTAGTATAGATCGGGTTCTATATGGCTACACCTTC.

The J gene is TRBJ1-1, the V gene TRBV5-4, with 12 bases aligning to TRBD1. This CDR3 comprises 14 residues. V trimming: 4 bases; J trimming: 6 bases; junction bases outside the gene matches: 4. Looked up from germline, CDR1 is SGHNT and CDR2 is YYREEE (reference sequence). The CDR3 DNA sequence: TGTGCCAGCAGCGCGGGACAGGGGGCCCCTGAAGCTTTCTTT. Translating gives CASSAGQGAPEAFF. The full variable domain, its missing parts supplied by reference TRBV5-4 and TRBJ1-1, is ETGVTQSPTHLIKTRGQQVTLRCSSQSGHNTVSWYQQALGQGPQFIFQYYREEENGRGNFPPRFSGLQFPNYSSELNVNALELDDSALYLCASSAGQGAPEAFFGQGTRLTVV.

This clone appeared once. The rearrangement uses TRBV7-6 and TRBJ2-5, with 14 bases fitting TRBD2. The germline V gene has CDR1 SGHVS and CDR2 FNYEAQ. Unmatched junction bases numbered 7, after V lost 5 bases and J lost 5 bases. CDR3 length: 16 residues. The CDR3 sequence is CASSKGLAGVGETQYF. The CDR3 bases are TGTGCCAGCAGCAAGGGACTAGCGGGGGTTGGGGAGACCCAGTACTTC.

The gene calls are TRBV19 and TRBJ2-6, with 9 bases identical to TRBD1. Trimming removed 8 bases from V and 2 bases from J; junction bases left unmatched: 10. This CDR3 is 17 amino acids long. CDR1 is LNHDA, CDR2 SQIVND, per germline (reference sequence). CDR3 protein: CASDLGQGVPGANVLTF. The CDR3 bases are TGTGCCAGTGATTTGGGACAGGGTGTCCCTGGGGCCAACGTCCTGACTTTC.

The V call is TRBV19, the J call TRBJ1-5; no clear D. The V and J ends lost 8 bases and 7 bases respectively, with 12 bases between them. The CDR3 has 12 residues. Germline CDR1 LNHDA, CDR2 SQIVND (reference sequence). In DNA, the CDR3 is TGTGCCAGTTGGAGGGTTGGACAGCCCCAGCATTTT. Its protein is CASWRVGQPQHF.

The chain joins TRBV19 to TRBJ1-1; TRBD1 aligns across 7 bases. The CDR3 totals 14 residues. Unmatched junction bases numbered 2, after V lost 4 bases and J lost 0 bases. Germline V CDR1 and CDR2: LNHDA, SQIVND (reference sequence). The CDR3 DNA follows: TGTGCCAGTAGTAGGACAGGCATGAACACTGAAGCTTTCTTT. The encoded protein is CASSRTGMNTEAFF.

J is TRBJ1-2 and V is TRBV27; D not certain. CDR3 length: 16 residues. Germline loops: CDR1 MNHEY, CDR2 SMNVEV (reference sequence). The V gene lost 6 bases and the J gene lost 1 base, with 18 bases spanning the gap. CDR3 coding DNA: TGTGCCAGCAGCCCGCTCACGCGGGGTAGTAACTATGGCTACACCTTC. It encodes CASSPLTRGSNYGYTF.

V is TRBV5-1 and J is TRBJ2-2, with unresolved D. The CDR3 is 15 residues long. CDR1 is SGHRS, CDR2 YFSETQ, per germline. V was pared by 1 base and J by 4 bases, with 11 bases between. CDR3 amino acids: CASSLTITSTGELFF. CDR3 sequence (DNA): TGCGCCAGCAGCTTGACCATAACGAGCACCGGGGAGCTGTTTTTT.

The genes are TRBV5-4 and TRBJ2-1, with D perhaps matching TRBD2 (6 bases). The germline V gene has CDR1 SGHNT and CDR2 YYREEE (reference sequence). CDR3 length: 14 residues. V lost 0 bases and J lost 9, with 13 bases in between. The CDR3 coding sequence is TGTGCCAGCAGCTTGGTTCTATCGGAGGGTGAGCAGTTCTTC. It encodes CASSLVLSEGEQFF.

This chain uses TRBV12-3 or TRBV12-4 with TRBJ1-1; D is unclear. V dropped 6 bases and J dropped 3 bases, with 5 bases sitting between them. The CDR3 contains 11 residues. CDR3 protein: CASRLYTEAFF. The DNA for the CDR3 is TGTGCCAGCAGACTTTACACTGAAGCTTTCTTT.

The CDR3 DNA reads TGTGCCAGCAGCCTCTTGGCCAGCTCTGGAAACACCATATATTTT. Protein: CASSLLASSGNTIYF. The chain recombines TRBV9 with TRBJ1-3, with D hard to call. V lost 4 bases to trimming and J lost 0 bases, with 11 bases between them. This CDR3 has 15 amino acids. CDR1 is SGDLS and CDR2 is YYNGEE in the germline V gene.

This chain links TRBV25-1 with TRBJ1-2, with 10 bases aligning to TRBD1. The CDR3 is made up of 13 amino acids. Per germline, CDR1 MGHDK and CDR2 SYGVNS. The V and J ends lost 4 bases and 7 bases, in that order; junction bases with no gene match: 3. DNA of the CDR3: TGTGCCAGCAGTGGACAGGGGGCGCGTGGCTACACCTTC. Its protein is CASSGQGARGYTF.

This clone was observed once. The DNA of the CDR3 is TGTGCCAGCAGCCTTCCCTTGACAGGGAGCTATGGCTACACCTTC. Translated: CASSLPLTGSYGYTF. The V gene is TRBV21-1, the J gene TRBJ1-2; the table's D gene call, TRBD1, was not cross checked with the DNA. TRBV21-1 counts as a pseudogene. This CDR3 has 15 amino acids.

The chain couples TRBV6-5 to TRBJ1-1, with TRBD1 identical over 9 bases. The CDR3 length is 15 residues. The J segment lost 1 base and the V segment lost 4 bases, leaving 4 bases of the junction unmatched. Germline CDR1 and CDR2: MNHEY and SVGAGI. The CDR3 loop is CASSSPGQGNTEAFF. DNA for the CDR3: TGTGCCAGCAGTTCACCGGGACAGGGGAACACTGAAGCTTTCTTT.

This clone has only a few counts. The genes are TRBV4-3 and TRBJ1-2; 9 bases are a match to TRBD1. Trimming took 0 bases from V and 8 from J; bases not matched to a gene: 7. Germline V CDR1 and CDR2: LGHNA, YSLEER. CDR3 length: 15 amino acids. The CDR3 nucleotides are TGCGCCAGCAGCCAAGACTTCGGGACAGGGTGGGGCTACACCTTC. Its translation: CASSQDFGTGWGYTF.

The rearrangement uses TRBV19 and TRBJ2-1; possible D gene TRBD2, 6 bases. The V gene's germline CDR1 is LNHDA and CDR2 SQIVND (reference sequence). V lost 9 bases and J 12 bases, leaving 12 bases between the germline ends. This CDR3 spans 10 amino acids. The chain's CDR3 is CASAGTRQFF. The CDR3 region has the DNA TGTGCCAGCGCGGGGACCCGGCAGTTCTTC.

This sequence joins TRBV23-1 and TRBJ1-5; D not certain. TRBV23-1 is recorded as an ORF, its role being uncertain. This CDR3 is built from 17 residues. V gave up 7 bases and J gave up 5 bases, with 24 bases separating them. CDR3 bases: TGCGCCAGCAATAAGACGGCCGCCCCAGCGATGGATCAGCCCCAGCATTTT. Protein product: CASNKTAAPAMDQPQHF.

This clone was observed a single time. The V and J genes are TRBV3-1 (or the pseudogene TRBV3-2) and TRBJ1-2; 7 bases agree with TRBD1. V dropped 8 bases and J dropped 4; count of bases not matched to a gene: 4. Looked up from germline, CDR1 is LGHDT and CDR2 is YNNKEL (reference sequence). CDR3 length: 12 amino acids. The CDR3 region is CASSDRIYGYTF. The CDR3 DNA is TGTGCCAGCTCGGACAGGATCTATGGCTACACCTTC.

The DNA of the CDR3 is TGTGCCAGCAGAGTACCGCGGGCCTCAGGGACCCAGTACTTC. As protein: CASRVPRASGTQYF. The chain couples TRBV2 to TRBJ2-5, with D possibly TRBD2 on 5 matching bases. Trimming took off 6 bases at V and 7 bases at J, with 18 bases between the two ends. The CDR3 is 14 residues long. The V gene's germline CDR1 is SNHLY and CDR2 FYNNEI.

The chain carries TRBV4-1 and TRBJ1-5, with 8 bases fitting TRBD1. The CDR3 covers 15 residues. V was pared by 0 bases and J by 5 bases, with 3 bases of the junction left unmatched. Looked up from germline, CDR1 is MGHRA and CDR2 is YSYEKL. CDR3 in amino acids: CASSQESRGHQPQHF. DNA for the CDR3: TGCGCCAGCAGCCAAGAGTCCAGGGGGCATCAGCCCCAGCATTTT.

The rearrangement links TRBV27 to TRBJ2-3, with 8 bases identical to TRBD2. V lost 5 bases and J lost 6; bases outside the gene matches: 13. The CDR3 contains 16 residues. Germline CDR1 reads MNHEY; CDR2 reads SMNVEV (reference sequence). The CDR3 protein is CASSPYGTGGRDTQYF. CDR3 sequence (DNA): TGTGCCAGCAGTCCCTACGGGACGGGGGGGCGCGATACGCAGTATTTT.

V and J are TRBV2 and TRBJ2-5; TRBD1 might be the D (5 bases). The CDR3 is 15 residues long. From germline, CDR1 is SNHLY and CDR2 FYNNEI. V was clipped by 7 bases and J by 0 bases, with 15 bases between them. CDR3 residues: CASTLSAGYQETQYF. CDR3 coding DNA: TGTGCCAGCACCCTCTCGGCAGGGTACCAAGAGACCCAGTACTTC.